This entry lists 5 T cell receptor beta chains sequenced from one sample in a study of OX40 agonist ivuxolimab in advanced cancers. The table came from immunoSEQ multiplex PCR; TCRdb's copy has only in-frame clones and leaves some out. The sample shows some 74,000 clones, approximately 90% of them seen only once. The specimen comprised CD4+ or CD8+ T cells sorted from blood, sampled in a trial of the OX40 agonist ivuxolimab. The receptors come from an adult with an advanced solid tumor such as melanoma, head and neck, liver or kidney cancer.

V gene TRBV5-1 combines with J gene TRBJ2-1; D gene ambiguous. The germline V and J ends were trimmed by 3 bases and 4 bases, with 2 bases remaining between them. Germline V gives CDR1 SGHRS, CDR2 YFSETQ. The CDR3 covers 11 residues. CDR3 nucleotide sequence: TGCGCCAGCAGCTCATACAATGAGCAGTTCTTC. Protein sequence: CASSSYNEQFF.

This chain links TRBV11-2 with TRBJ2-5; 11 bases align to TRBD2. This CDR3 has 17 residues. CDR1 and CDR2 from the germline V gene are SGHAT and FQNNGV. Unmatched junction bases numbered 11, after V lost 5 bases and J lost 3 bases. The CDR3 sequence is CASSLGTSGIVKETQYF. CDR3 nucleotides: TGTGCCAGCAGCCTGGGGACTAGCGGAATTGTTAAAGAGACCCAGTACTTC.

This sequence joins TRBV6-5 and TRBJ2-3, with 9 bases lining up with TRBD2. CDR1 is MNHEY, CDR2 SVGAGI, per germline. The V gene end was trimmed by 2 bases and the J gene end by 3 bases; junction bases not matched to a gene: 3. The CDR3 length is 15 residues. For the CDR3, the DNA is TGTGCCAGCAGTTACGGGACTAGCCGAACAGATACGCAGTATTTT. It specifies CASSYGTSRTDTQYF.

The table lists this clone with a few counts. The chain is built from TRBV5-6 and TRBJ2-1; D call uncertain. Trimming pared 0 bases from V and 2 bases from J, leaving 9 bases between. The CDR3 is made up of 15 amino acids. Germline CDR1 and CDR2: SGHDT and YYEEEE. For the CDR3, the DNA is TGTGCCAGCAGCTTGGGCAGTCAAACCTACAATGAGCAGTTCTTC. Protein: CASSLGSQTYNEQFF. The entire variable domain, with the rest obtained from reference TRBV5-6 and TRBJ2-1, is as follows: DAGVTQSPTHLIKTRGQQVTLRCSPKSGHDTVSWYQQALGQGPQFIFQYYEEEERQRGNFPDRFSGHQFPNYSSELNVNALLLGDSALYLCASSLGSQTYNEQFFGPGTRLTVL.

The chain joins TRBV6-5 to TRBJ2-6, with a weak D call TRBD1 (7 bases). Trimming left V 2 bases short and J 4 bases short, with 12 bases between. CDR3 length: 16 residues. Germline V gene lookup returns CDR1 MNHEY and CDR2 SVGAGI. The CDR3 region is CASSYTQGRGANVLTF. DNA of the CDR3: TGTGCCAGCAGTTACACACAGGGGAGGGGGGCCAACGTCCTGACTTTC.